This T cell receptor beta chain was found in a study of stem cell transplantation in POMP-related autoinflammatory disease. As for the study in general: Pre-transplant patients had naive-skewed CD4+ T cells and few CD8+ T cells.

This table comes from immunoSEQ multiplex PCR, and its TCRdb copy is limited to in-frame clones, with some not included. The sample consists of fewer than 30,000 clones, approximately 85% of them appearing once. V lost 6 bases and J lost 10, with 19 bases in between. Germline lookup yields CDR1 SNHLY and CDR2 FYNNEI. The CDR3 is made up of 15 amino acids. Prominent immunodeficiency with autoinflammation defined PRAID. This clone was picked up a small number of times. Its antigen is unidentified. Study conclusions and caveats: Across all analyzed T-cell subsets, patients with PRAID tended toward reduced diversity and increased clonality. Unique TRB V-J gene pairings were limited in number in patients with PRAID.

This clonotype originated in a human donor with POMP-related autoinflammation and immune dysregulation (PRAID). The chain uses TRBV2 and TRBJ1-6, with D perhaps TRBD1 (6 bases). The source material was CD4+ T cells from PBMCs, sampled before stem cell transplantation. The CDR3: CASSAVPRGRSPLHF. CDR3 bases: TGTGCCAGCAGCGCTGTCCCCAGGGGACGATCACCCCTCCACTTT. The complete variable domain, with remaining parts taken from reference TRBV2 and TRBJ1-6, reads EPEVTQTPSHQVTQMGQEVILRCVPISNHLYFYWYRQILGQKVEFLVSFYNNEISEKSEIFDDQFSVERPDGSNFTLKIRSTKLEDSAMYFCASSAVPRGRSPLHFGNGTRLTVT.